A selection of T cell receptor beta chains follows, all from one sample in a study of blood T cells in healthy people across ages. TCRdb re-called the 5' RACE reads with MiXCR, one entry per CDR3 protein. Among about 1.8 million distinct CDR3 sequences listed, roughly 50% were seen once. The sequenced sample consisted of blood. These receptors were obtained from a woman in her thirties or forties in good health. Each CDR3 is given with its conserved first and last residue. The order of the fields is clone size, D gene, J gene, V gene, CDR3 DNA, CDR3 protein. A D gene is named only where the DNA matches it firmly. Clone sizes are given selectively: once, few, many, or a class where the clone is expanded.

clone size: -; D gene: -; J gene: TRBJ2-3; V gene: TRBV7-2; CDR3 DNA: TGTGCCAGCAGCTTAGGGTCTGGAGGGGGTGGGAATACGCAGTATTTT; CDR3 protein: CASSLGSGGGGNTQYF
clone size: -; D gene: -; J gene: TRBJ2-7; V gene: TRBV4-1; CDR3 DNA: TGCGCCGGCAGCCCCCGGGACGGCCTCTCCGAGCAGTACTTC; CDR3 protein: CAGSPRDGLSEQYF
clone size: -; D gene: -; J gene: TRBJ2-6; V gene: TRBV6-6; CDR3 DNA: TGTGCCAGCAGTTACCCTTTTTCTTCCGGGGCCAACGTCCTGACTTTC; CDR3 protein: CASSYPFSSGANVLTF
clone size: few; D gene: -; J gene: TRBJ2-1; V gene: TRBV7-2; CDR3 DNA: TGTGCCAGCAGCGCCGGGGAGACCCAGTTCTTC; CDR3 protein: CASSAGETQFF
clone size: many; D gene: -; J gene: TRBJ2-7; V gene: TRBV11-1; CDR3 DNA: TGTGCCAGCAGCGGATCTGGAGACAGTTACGAGCAGTACTTC; CDR3 protein: CASSGSGDSYEQYF
clone size: -; D gene: -; J gene: TRBJ2-5; V gene: TRBV15; CDR3 DNA: TGTGCCACCAGCACCCGGACGGTCCAAGAGACCCAGTACTTC; CDR3 protein: CATSTRTVQETQYF
clone size: -; D gene: -; J gene: TRBJ1-1; V gene: TRBV28; CDR3 DNA: TGTGCCAGCAGACTGGGCACAATTGGGAAGAGAACTGAAGCTTTCTTT; CDR3 protein: CASRLGTIGKRTEAFF
clone size: few; D gene: TRBD1; J gene: TRBJ1-5; V gene: TRBV20-1; CDR3 DNA: TGCAGTGCTACAGGGGGCGGCAATCAGCCCCAGCATTTT; CDR3 protein: CSATGGGNQPQHF
clone size: -; D gene: -; J gene: TRBJ2-5; V gene: TRBV3-1; CDR3 DNA: TGTGCCAGCAGCTCAACGCAGAGGCTGGCGAGGGGAGAGACCCAGTACTTC; CDR3 protein: CASSSTQRLARGETQYF
clone size: -; D gene: TRBD1; J gene: TRBJ2-6; V gene: TRBV11-2; CDR3 DNA: TGTGCCAGCAGCAAAACGACAGGGCTTGGGGCCAACGTCCTGACTTTC; CDR3 protein: CASSKTTGLGANVLTF
clone size: few; D gene: -; J gene: TRBJ2-4; V gene: TRBV7-9; CDR3 DNA: TGTGCCAGCAGCTCCCTCAGCCTACAAGGGGAAAACATTCAGTACTTC; CDR3 protein: CASSSLSLQGENIQYF
clone size: -; D gene: -; J gene: TRBJ2-7; V gene: TRBV21-1; CDR3 DNA: TGTGCCAGCAGCAAAGGGCCCAGGACCCGAGCATCCTACGAGCAGTACTTC; CDR3 protein: CASSKGPRTRASYEQYF
clone size: -; D gene: -; J gene: TRBJ2-7; V gene: TRBV7-2; CDR3 DNA: TGTGCCAGCAGCTTAGGGCTCAGAGGCGAGCAGTACTTC; CDR3 protein: CASSLGLRGEQYF
clone size: -; D gene: -; J gene: TRBJ1-5; V gene: TRBV6-2/TRBV6-3; CDR3 DNA: TGTGCGAGAGGCAGGGCACCGGAGCCCCAGCATTTT; CDR3 protein: CARGRAPEPQHF
clone size: -; D gene: TRBD2; J gene: TRBJ2-7; V gene: TRBV6-2/TRBV6-3; CDR3 DNA: TGTGCCAGCAGCTCGCCTACTAGCGGGGGGCCCAGCTCCTACAATGAGCAGTACTTC; CDR3 protein: CASSSPTSGGPSSYNEQYF
clone size: few; D gene: -; J gene: TRBJ2-1; V gene: TRBV28; CDR3 DNA: TGTGCCAGCAGTTTACCTCCCAGCTCCTACAATGAGCAGTTCTTC; CDR3 protein: CASSLPPSSYNEQFF
clone size: -; D gene: -; J gene: TRBJ1-1; V gene: TRBV4-1; CDR3 DNA: TGCGCCAGCAGCCAAGCGCAGGCGAACACTGAAGCTTTCTTT; CDR3 protein: CASSQAQANTEAFF